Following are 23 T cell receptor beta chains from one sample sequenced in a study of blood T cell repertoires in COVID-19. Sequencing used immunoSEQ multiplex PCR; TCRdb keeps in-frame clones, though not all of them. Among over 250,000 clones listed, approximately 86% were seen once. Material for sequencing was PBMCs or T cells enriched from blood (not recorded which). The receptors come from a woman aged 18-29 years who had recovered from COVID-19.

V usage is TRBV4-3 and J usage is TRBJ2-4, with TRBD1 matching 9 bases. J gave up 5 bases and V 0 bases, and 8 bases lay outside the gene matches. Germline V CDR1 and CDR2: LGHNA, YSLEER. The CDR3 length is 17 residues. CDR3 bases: TGCGCCAGCAGCCAAGAGAAACAGGGGGCGCTCCAAAACATTCAGTACTTC. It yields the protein CASSQEKQGALQNIQYF.

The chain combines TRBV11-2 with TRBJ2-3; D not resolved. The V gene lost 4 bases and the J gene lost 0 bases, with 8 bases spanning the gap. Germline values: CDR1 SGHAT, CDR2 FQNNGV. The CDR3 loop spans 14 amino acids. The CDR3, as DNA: TGTGCCAGCAGCTCGGAGACTAGCACAGATACGCAGTATTTT. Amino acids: CASSSETSTDTQYF.

CDR3 nucleotide sequence: TGTGCCAGCAGCTTAGTCGCCCGCCGGAGCTCCTACGAGCAGTACTTC. As protein: CASSLVARRSSYEQYF. The chain combines TRBV11-2 with TRBJ2-7; no reliable D call. This CDR3 contains 16 residues. The germline V gene encodes CDR1 SGHAT and CDR2 FQNNGV. V lost 1 base and J lost 0, with 13 bases in between.

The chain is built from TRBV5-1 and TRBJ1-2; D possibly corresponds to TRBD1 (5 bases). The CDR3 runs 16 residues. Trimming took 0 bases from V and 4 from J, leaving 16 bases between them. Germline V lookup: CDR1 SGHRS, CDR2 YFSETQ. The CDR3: CASSLESVDSLYGYTF. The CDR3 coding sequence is TGCGCCAGCAGCTTGGAATCGGTAGACAGCCTCTATGGCTACACCTTC.

CDR3 coding DNA: TGTGCCAGCAGCCCGCGCTCGTGGGGCCGTTCCTACAATGAGCAGTTCTTC. Protein product: CASSPRSWGRSYNEQFF. The V and J genes are TRBV4-2 and TRBJ2-1; D perhaps matches TRBD1 (5 bases). The CDR3 is made up of 17 amino acids. With 4 bases removed from V and 1 base from J, the gap between germline ends came to 17 bases. Looked up from germline, CDR1 is LGHNA and CDR2 is YNFKEQ.

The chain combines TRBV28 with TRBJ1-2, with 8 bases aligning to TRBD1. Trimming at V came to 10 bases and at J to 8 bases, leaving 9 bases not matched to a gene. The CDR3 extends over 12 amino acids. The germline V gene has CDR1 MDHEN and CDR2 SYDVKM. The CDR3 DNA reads TGTGCCATTTGGGACAGGTACGTCGGCTACACCTTC. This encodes CAIWDRYVGYTF.

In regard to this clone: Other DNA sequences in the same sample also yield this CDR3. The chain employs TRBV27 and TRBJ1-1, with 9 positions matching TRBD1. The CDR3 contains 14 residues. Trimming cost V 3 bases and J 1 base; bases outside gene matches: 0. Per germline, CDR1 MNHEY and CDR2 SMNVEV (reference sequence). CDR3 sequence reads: CASSLGQGNTEAFF. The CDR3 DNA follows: TGTGCCAGCAGTTTGGGACAGGGGAACACTGAAGCTTTCTTT.

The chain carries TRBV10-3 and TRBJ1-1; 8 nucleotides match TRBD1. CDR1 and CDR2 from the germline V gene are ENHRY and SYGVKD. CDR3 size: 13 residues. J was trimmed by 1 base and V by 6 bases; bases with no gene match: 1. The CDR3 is CAIRGQENTEAFF. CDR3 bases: TGTGCCATCAGGGGACAGGAGAACACTGAAGCTTTCTTT.

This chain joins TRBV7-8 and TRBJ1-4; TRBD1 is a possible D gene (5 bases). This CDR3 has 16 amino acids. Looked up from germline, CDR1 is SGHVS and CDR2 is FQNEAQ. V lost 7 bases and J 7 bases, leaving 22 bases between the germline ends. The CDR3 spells CASTTNPPAGGEKLFF. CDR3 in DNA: TGTGCCAGCACTACCAACCCCCCGGCGGGGGGTGAAAAACTGTTTTTT.

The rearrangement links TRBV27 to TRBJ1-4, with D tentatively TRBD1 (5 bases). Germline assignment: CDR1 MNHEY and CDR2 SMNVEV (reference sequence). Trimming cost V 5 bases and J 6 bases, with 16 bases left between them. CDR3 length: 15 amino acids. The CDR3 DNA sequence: TGTGCCAGCAGTCTGGGAGGGGAGGGGTATGAAAAACTGTTTTTT. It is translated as CASSLGGEGYEKLFF.

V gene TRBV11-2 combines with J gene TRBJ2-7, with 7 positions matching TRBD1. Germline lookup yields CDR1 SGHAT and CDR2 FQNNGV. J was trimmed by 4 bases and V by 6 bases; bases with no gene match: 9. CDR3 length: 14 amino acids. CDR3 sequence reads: CASRSRDRIYEQYF. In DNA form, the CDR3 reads TGTGCCAGCAGGTCCCGGGACAGAATATACGAGCAGTACTTC.

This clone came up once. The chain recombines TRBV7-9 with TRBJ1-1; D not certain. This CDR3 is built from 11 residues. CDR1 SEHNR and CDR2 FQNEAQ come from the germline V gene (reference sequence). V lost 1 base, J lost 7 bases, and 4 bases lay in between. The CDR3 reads CASSLDGEAFF. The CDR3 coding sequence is TGTGCCAGCAGCTTAGACGGTGAAGCTTTCTTT.

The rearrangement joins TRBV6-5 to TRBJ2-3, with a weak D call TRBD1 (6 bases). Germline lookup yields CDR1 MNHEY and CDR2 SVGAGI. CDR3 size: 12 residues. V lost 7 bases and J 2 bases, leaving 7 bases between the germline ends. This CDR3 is CASTGDTDTQYF. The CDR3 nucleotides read TGTGCCAGCACAGGGGACACAGATACGCAGTATTTT.

CDR3 coding DNA: TGCGCCAGCAGCCTCGACTACGGTTCACCCGAGCAGTACTTC. Its protein is CASSLDYGSPEQYF. The chain recombines TRBV4-3 with TRBJ2-7; a weak D match, TRBD2 (5 bases). Looked up from germline, CDR1 is LGHNA and CDR2 is YSLEER. Trimming removed 4 bases at V and 6 bases at J, with 16 bases between. The CDR3 sequence is 14 residues long.

CDR3 DNA: TGCGCCAGCAGCTACGATCCGGGGTCCCCCACTGAAGCTTTCTTT. It encodes CASSYDPGSPTEAFF. The chain carries TRBV5-1 and TRBJ1-1; D remains unclear. CDR1 is SGHRS and CDR2 is YFSETQ in the germline V gene. This CDR3 region has 15 residues. V lost 3 bases and J 4 bases, leaving 16 bases between the germline ends.

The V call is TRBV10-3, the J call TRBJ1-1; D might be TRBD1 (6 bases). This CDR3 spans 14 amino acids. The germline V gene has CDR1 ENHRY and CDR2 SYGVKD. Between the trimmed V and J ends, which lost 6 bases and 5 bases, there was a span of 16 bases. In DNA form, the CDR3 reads TGTGCCATCAGCCCGGCGGGGGCTGATACTGAAGCTTTCTTT. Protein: CAISPAGADTEAFF.

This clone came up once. CDR3 protein: CSASPETEAFF. The CDR3 bases are TGCAGTGCTAGCCCCGAGACTGAAGCTTTCTTT. The J gene is TRBJ1-1, the V gene TRBV20-1; D gene uncertain. Germline values: CDR1 DFQATT, CDR2 SNEGSKA (reference sequence). V was clipped by 3 bases and J by 5 bases, with 7 bases between them. The CDR3 consists of 11 residues.

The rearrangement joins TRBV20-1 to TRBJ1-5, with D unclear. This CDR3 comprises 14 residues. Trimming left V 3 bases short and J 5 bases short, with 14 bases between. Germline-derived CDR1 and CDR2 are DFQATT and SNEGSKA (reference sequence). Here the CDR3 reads CSASSGLVDQPQHF. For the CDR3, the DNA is TGCAGTGCTAGTTCTGGGCTCGTCGATCAGCCCCAGCATTTT.

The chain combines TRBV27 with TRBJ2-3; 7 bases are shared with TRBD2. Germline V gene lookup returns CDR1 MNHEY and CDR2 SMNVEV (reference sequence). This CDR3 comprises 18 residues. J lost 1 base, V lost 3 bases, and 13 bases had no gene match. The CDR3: CASSFLRTLTSGTDTQYF. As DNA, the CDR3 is TGTGCCAGCAGTTTCCTACGGACCCTAACTAGCGGCACAGATACGCAGTATTTT.

CDR3 loop: CASSGQGTEAFF. The CDR3 nucleotides read TGCGCCAGCAGCGGGCAGGGTACTGAAGCTTTCTTT. J is TRBJ1-1 and V is TRBV5-1; D is perhaps TRBD1 (5 bases). The CDR3 loop spans 12 amino acids. CDR1 and CDR2 (germline): SGHRS, YFSETQ. V gave up 4 bases and J gave up 5 bases, with 9 bases separating them.

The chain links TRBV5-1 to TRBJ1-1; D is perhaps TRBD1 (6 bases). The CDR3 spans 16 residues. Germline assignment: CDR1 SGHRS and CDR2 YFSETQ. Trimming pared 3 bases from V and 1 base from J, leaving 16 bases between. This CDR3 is CASSSAKDSPNTEAFF. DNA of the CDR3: TGCGCCAGCAGCTCGGCCAAGGACAGCCCGAACACTGAAGCTTTCTTT.

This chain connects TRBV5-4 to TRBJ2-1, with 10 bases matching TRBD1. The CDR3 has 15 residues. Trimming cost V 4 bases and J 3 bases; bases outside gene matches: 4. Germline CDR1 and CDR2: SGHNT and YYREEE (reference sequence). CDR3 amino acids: CASSRDRGIYNEQFF. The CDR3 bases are TGTGCCAGCAGCCGGGACAGGGGCATCTACAATGAGCAGTTCTTC.

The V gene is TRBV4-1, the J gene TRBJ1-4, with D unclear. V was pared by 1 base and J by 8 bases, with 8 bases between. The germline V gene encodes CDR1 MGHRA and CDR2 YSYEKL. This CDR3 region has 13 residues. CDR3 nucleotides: TGCGCCAGCAGCCAAGGGGAGGACGAAAAACTGTTTTTT. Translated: CASSQGEDEKLFF.